The text below deals with one T cell receptor beta chain. What it binds is not known. Produced via immunoSEQ multiplex PCR; TCRdb's table is partial and in-frame only. Of under 140,000 clones listed, 93% are singletons. Per germline, CDR1 SEHNR and CDR2 FQNEAQ (reference sequence). This CDR3 region has 18 residues. V dropped 5 bases and J dropped 0; count of bases not matched to a gene: 16. The data were taken from a study of graft-versus-host responses after intestinal transplantation. In the study overall: Every one of the recipients received anti-thymocyte globulin induction and afterwards took tacrolimus and steroids for around 3 years. Overall study findings and caveats: The presence of high graft-versus-host to host-versus-graft clonal ratios in allografts characterized patients with graft-donor T cell macrochimerism.

J is TRBJ2-7 and V is TRBV7-9; 7 positions match TRBD2. This specimen was unstimulated CD8+ T cells sorted from spleen or lymph node cells, taken before intestinal transplant. The receptor's source is a human donor who received an intestinal transplant. The CDR3 nucleotides read TGTGCCAGCAGCCCAGCCGGCGGTGACGGGAGGAGCTCCTACGAGCAGTACTTC. Protein sequence: CASSPAGGDGRSSYEQYF.